What follows are 12 T cell receptor beta chains derived from one specimen sequenced in a study of cytomegalovirus exposure and HLA in healthy donors. The PCR ran on 60 Vbeta and 13 Jbeta primers. Clones were read by immunoSEQ multiplex PCR, and TCRdb kept only the in-frame ones, dropping some. The profile shows fewer than 200,000 clones, 80% of them singletons. The specimen sequenced was PBMCs. Every receptor here comes from a man between 18 and 35 years old in good health and CMV-seropositive.

This chain links TRBV5-1 with TRBJ2-7, with 8 bases identical to TRBD1. V lost 2 bases, J lost 4 bases, and 8 bases stayed unmatched. Germline V lookup: CDR1 SGHRS, CDR2 YFSETQ. The CDR3 runs to 15 residues. The DNA for the CDR3 is TGCGCCAGCAGCTTATCCCAGGGGGCCGTTTACGAGCAGTACTTC. It codes for CASSLSQGAVYEQYF.

This clone was counted only a few times. The CDR3 protein is CASSLGVLSFGTGRSPLHF. The CDR3 DNA reads TGTGCCAGCAGCTTAGGGGTTTTGAGTTTCGGGACAGGGCGCTCACCCCTCCACTTT. The chain joins TRBV13 to TRBJ1-6; 9 bases agree with TRBD1. J lost 10 bases, V lost 0 bases, and 16 bases had no gene match. The length of the CDR3 is 19 residues. Germline V gene sequence: CDR1 PRHDT, CDR2 FYEKMQ (reference sequence).

The J gene is TRBJ2-1, the V gene TRBV25-1; 7 nucleotides align to TRBD1. CDR1 MGHDK and CDR2 SYGVNS come from the germline V gene. The CDR3 runs 14 residues. The junction had 12 bases not matched to a gene; V was cut back by 8 bases and J by 8 bases. The CDR3 coding sequence is TGTGCCAGCGGACAGGTCCCAAATCCCCATGAGCAGTTCTTC. Its protein product is CASGQVPNPHEQFF.

This clone has only one observation. The rearrangement joins TRBV7-7 to TRBJ2-3; 11 bases map to TRBD2. The germline V gene has CDR1 SSHAT and CDR2 FNYEAQ (reference sequence). This CDR3 has 15 amino acids. The junction had 4 bases not matched to a gene; V was cut back by 5 bases and J by 3 bases. This chain's CDR3 is CASSLTSGGTDTQYF. CDR3 sequence (DNA): TGTGCCAGCAGCCTAACTAGCGGGGGAACAGATACGCAGTATTTT.

This chain links TRBV30 with TRBJ2-1, with TRBD2 matching over 8 bases. CDR3 length: 15 amino acids. The germline gives CDR1 GTSNPN, CDR2 SVGIG (reference sequence). Trimming at V came to 2 bases and at J to 7 bases, leaving 10 bases not matched to a gene. CDR3 residues: CAWSPPGLVWNEQFF. CDR3 DNA sequence: TGTGCCTGGAGTCCGCCGGGACTAGTTTGGAATGAGCAGTTCTTC.

This clone was found a few times. The chain couples TRBV13 to TRBJ2-7; 8 bases map to TRBD2. CDR1 and CDR2 from the germline V gene are PRHDT and FYEKMQ (reference sequence). This CDR3 region has 14 residues. Trimming cost V 5 bases and J 2 bases; bases outside gene matches: 5. Written as DNA, the CDR3 is TGTGCCAGCAGCCCCAGCGGGAGCCCCTACGAGCAGTACTTC. Translation: CASSPSGSPYEQYF.

This rearrangement joins TRBV7-2 to TRBJ2-6; TRBD2 aligns across 8 bases. The V and J ends lost 6 bases and 0 bases, in that order; junction bases with no gene match: 7. The CDR3 runs to 17 residues. CDR1 SGHTA and CDR2 FQGNSA come from the germline V gene. In nucleotides, the CDR3 is TGTGCCAGCAGAACGGTAGCGGGATCCTCTGGGGCCAACGTCCTGACTTTC. Amino acids: CASRTVAGSSGANVLTF.

This clone turned up a few times. The rearrangement joins TRBV2 to TRBJ2-4, with D perhaps matching TRBD1 (6 bases). CDR1 and CDR2 (germline): SNHLY, FYNNEI. V shed 6 bases and J shed 8 bases, with 17 bases lying between them. CDR3 length equals 14 residues. CDR3 residues: CASSAEQGSHIQYF. The CDR3, as DNA: TGTGCCAGCAGCGCCGAACAGGGTAGCCACATTCAGTACTTC.

The chain couples TRBV15 to TRBJ1-5; D remains ambiguous. Trimming took 6 bases from V and 2 from J, leaving 11 bases between them. The CDR3 totals 14 residues. Germline V gene lookup returns CDR1 LNHNV and CDR2 YYDKDF (reference sequence). The CDR3: CATSRINRNQPQHF. The CDR3 nucleotides are TGTGCCACCAGTAGAATAAATCGCAATCAGCCCCAGCATTTT.

V usage is TRBV19 and J usage is TRBJ1-5, with TRBD1 matching over 7 bases. V shed 9 bases and J 0 bases; nucleotides not matched to a gene: 8. In germline, CDR1 is LNHDA, CDR2 SQIVND (reference sequence). There are 15 residues in the CDR3. CDR3 sequence (DNA): TGTGCCAGCGACCCGGGACAGATTAGCAATCAGCCCCAGCATTTT. Protein sequence: CASDPGQISNQPQHF.

The CDR3 bases are TGTGCCAGCAGCTTGACCGGGGGGCGTATCAATCAGCCCCAGCATTTT. Residues: CASSLTGGRINQPQHF. V usage is TRBV5-6 and J usage is TRBJ1-5; TRBD1 is a possible D gene (6 bases). The CDR3 loop spans 16 amino acids. Trimming pared 1 base from V and 3 bases from J, leaving 14 bases between. Germline CDR1 and CDR2: SGHDT and YYEEEE.

The V call is TRBV6-1, the J call TRBJ2-1; a weak D match, TRBD2 (6 bases). This CDR3 spans 15 amino acids. Trimming removed 5 bases at V and 7 bases at J, with 18 bases between. CDR1 and CDR2 (germline): MNHNS, SASEGT. CDR3 protein: CASSFWREIGNEQFF. CDR3 in DNA: TGTGCCAGCAGTTTCTGGAGGGAGATAGGGAATGAGCAGTTCTTC.